This TCR beta chain stems from a study of early T cells in non-severe SARS-CoV-2 infection. The TCR library protocol was used to attach unique molecular identifiers. These identifiers were attached to individual cDNA molecules. MiXCR, applied by TCRdb to the 5' RACE reads, yields one record per CDR3 protein. Found here are 24,000 or so distinct CDR3 sequences, around 5.4% of them singletons; the top ten hold under 2.5%. This clonotype was detected only a few times. Germline CDR1 and CDR2: DFQATT and SNEGSKA (reference sequence). The CDR3 covers 14 residues. V lost 6 bases and J 5 bases, leaving 16 bases between the germline ends.

This receptor was taken from an adult who was a healthcare worker with PCR-confirmed SARS-CoV-2 infection or an uninfected control (not recorded which). The V call is TRBV20-1, the J call TRBJ2-2; either TRBD1 or TRBD2 may fit D (5 bases each). Material: whole blood. CDR3 DNA sequence: TGCAGTGCAGAGCCGGGACGCAGGACCGGGGAGCTGTTTTTT. Translated: CSAEPGRRTGELFF.